This T cell receptor (beta chain) was identified in a study of T cell responses to AZD1222 COVID-19 vaccine. Study-level results: Donors in the cohort were predominantly white British and more often female, and clonal diversity was possibly underestimated. Only a handful of AZD1222 recipients, several in all, had baseline seropositivity.

V was pared by 3 bases and J by 2 bases, with 5 bases between. CDR3 length: 13 residues. In its sample, this clone was seen once. No antigen is known for it. The table came from immunoSEQ multiplex PCR; TCRdb's copy has only in-frame clones and leaves some out. This table has roughly 120,000 clones, over 75% appearing once. Sequenced material: peripheral blood, taken on day 0 of MenACWY control vaccination. The chain is built from TRBV12-3 or TRBV12-4 and TRBJ1-5; D ambiguous. The sequence was obtained from an adult in good health. CDR3 residues: CASSFSGNQPQHF. CDR3 sequence (DNA): TGTGCCAGCAGTTTTTCGGGCAATCAGCCCCAGCATTTT.